The rows below give T cell receptor beta chains drawn from one sample of a study of blood T cell repertoires in COVID-19. The data were produced by immunoSEQ multiplex PCR, yet TCRdb's version contains in-frame clones alone and is incomplete. The top ten clones hold 15% to 20% of a sample with tens of thousands of clones, 70% to 90% of them seen once. The sequenced sample was peripheral blood. The receptors shown here come from a human donor in a cohort sampled during active COVID-19. The CDR3 runs from the conserved cysteine through the conserved F or W. D genes are given only for firm matches. The size of a clone is reported for some rows only, either as once, few or many, or as a class for expanded clones.

j_call clone_size v_call d_call cdr3_aa cdr3_nt
TRBJ2-1 once TRBV19 TRBD2 CASSRTASGGANEQFF TGTGCCAGTAGTAGAACAGCTAGCGGGGGGGCGAATGAGCAGTTCTTC
TRBJ2-7 - TRBV27 TRBD1 CASWTGAPYEQYF TGTGCCAGCTGGACAGGGGCCCCCTACGAGCAGTACTTC
TRBJ2-7 - TRBV20-1 - CSASGDYEQYF TGCAGTGCTAGCGGGGACTACGAGCAGTACTTC
TRBJ2-7 - TRBV29-1 - CSVKAGVHSYEQYF TGCAGCGTTAAGGCAGGGGTTCATTCCTACGAGCAGTACTTC
TRBJ2-3 - TRBV7-2 - CASSLRVDTQYF TGTGCCAGCAGCTTGCGGGTTGATACGCAGTATTTT
TRBJ1-1 - TRBV7-6 - CASSLDAEGSDTEAFF TGTGCCAGCAGCTTAGACGCTGAGGGTTCTGACACTGAAGCTTTCTTT
TRBJ2-1 - TRBV30 - CAWRGPGDEQFF TGTGCCTGGAGGGGCCCCGGCGATGAGCAGTTCTTC
TRBJ2-5 - TRBV4-3 TRBD1 CASSPGQGQETQYF TGCGCCAGCAGCCCCGGACAGGGCCAAGAGACCCAGTACTTC
TRBJ1-2 - TRBV5-6 - CASSTLGAHGYTF TGTGCCAGCTCTACCCTGGGGGCCCACGGCTACACCTTC
TRBJ2-3 - TRBV7-2 - CASSSSARSTDTQYF TGTGCCAGCAGCTCTAGCGCCCGGAGCACAGATACGCAGTATTTT
TRBJ2-7 - TRBV19 TRBD1 CASSIRQGIYEQYF TGTGCCAGTAGTATAAGACAGGGGATCTACGAGCAGTACTTC
TRBJ1-1 - TRBV9 - CASSSQLNTEAFF TGTGCCAGCAGCTCCCAGTTGAACACTGAAGCTTTCTTT
TRBJ2-7 - TRBV6-5 TRBD1 CASRLLRQGYYEQYF TGTGCCAGCAGACTCCTCCGACAGGGCTACTACGAGCAGTACTTC
TRBJ1-2 - TRBV6-2/TRBV6-3 - CASSYRLGSDGYTF TGTGCCAGCAGTTACAGGTTGGGGAGCGATGGCTACACCTTC
TRBJ1-1 - TRBV7-2 TRBD1 CASSSQGATEAFF TGTGCCAGCAGCTCTCAGGGGGCAACTGAAGCTTTCTTT
TRBJ2-1 - TRBV11-3 - CASSLGGVGYNEQFF TGTGCCAGCAGCTTAGGGGGGGTCGGGTACAATGAGCAGTTCTTC
TRBJ2-1 - TRBV7-9 - CASSLGFKYNEQFF TGTGCCAGCAGCTTAGGTTTTAAATACAATGAGCAGTTCTTC
TRBJ1-5 - TRBV6-5 TRBD1 CASSYGTGGNQPQHF TGTGCCAGCAGTTATGGGACAGGGGGCAATCAGCCCCAGCATTTT
TRBJ2-3 - TRBV5-1 TRBD1 CASSFGQGVTDTQYF TGCGCCAGCAGCTTCGGACAGGGGGTGACAGATACGCAGTATTTT
TRBJ2-1 - TRBV6-5 TRBD2 CASSLGREVNEQFF TGTGCCAGCAGTTTAGGACGGGAGGTAAATGAGCAGTTCTTC
TRBJ2-2 - TRBV6-5 - CASSYNGPLHTGELFF TGTGCCAGCAGTTACAATGGCCCCTTACACACCGGGGAGCTGTTTTTT
TRBJ1-2 once TRBV27 - CASSLSPTGSYGYTF TGTGCCAGCAGTTTATCTCCGACAGGCAGCTATGGCTACACCTTC
TRBJ2-2 - TRBV7-9 - CASSLGVGGANTGELFF TGTGCCAGCAGCTTGGGCGTTGGCGGGGCGAACACCGGGGAGCTGTTTTTT
TRBJ2-5 - TRBV5-1 - CASSLGLSTVFEETQYF TGCGCCAGCAGCTTAGGTCTGTCGACAGTTTTTGAGGAGACCCAGTACTTC
TRBJ1-2 once TRBV6-5 TRBD1 CASSPTGDGYTF TGTGCCAGCAGTCCGACAGGGGATGGCTACACCTTC
TRBJ2-5 - TRBV30 TRBD1 CAWSADRVQTQYF TGTGCCTGGAGTGCAGACAGGGTTCAGACCCAGTACTTC
TRBJ2-3 few TRBV4-1 - CASSQPTRLDTQYF TGCGCCAGCAGCCAACCAACTAGATTAGATACGCAGTATTTT
TRBJ1-2 - TRBV7-9 TRBD1 CASSRGQVLGGGYTF TGTGCCAGCAGCCGGGGACAGGTCCTAGGCGGTGGCTACACCTTC
TRBJ1-2 - TRBV19 - CASSTGQYGVNGYTF TGTGCCAGTAGTACGGGACAATACGGGGTAAATGGCTACACCTTC
TRBJ2-2 few TRBV4-1 - CASSWDFPNTGELFF TGCGCCAGCAGCTGGGACTTTCCTAACACCGGGGAGCTGTTTTTT
TRBJ2-6 once TRBV24-1 TRBD1 CATAAGGRSGANVLTF TGTGCCACCGCGGCAGGGGGCCGCTCTGGGGCCAACGTCCTGACTTTC
TRBJ2-2 once TRBV6-8 TRBD2 CASSYFRLAGDTGELFF TGTGCCAGCAGTTACTTTAGACTAGCGGGCGACACCGGGGAGCTGTTTTTT
TRBJ1-2 once TRBV11-2 TRBD1 CASSPRDRSAIGYTF TGTGCCAGCAGCCCCCGGGACAGAAGTGCTATCGGCTACACCTTC
TRBJ2-5 - TRBV6-2/TRBV6-3 - CASSYGQPRTQYF TGTGCCAGCAGTTATGGGCAGCCCAGGACCCAGTACTTC
TRBJ1-4 - TRBV4-1 TRBD1 CASSQDWYAGTGVEKLFF TGCGCCAGCAGCCAAGACTGGTATGCAGGGACAGGGGTCGAAAAACTGTTTTTT
TRBJ2-5 - TRBV10-2 TRBD1 CASSKPGQGVGTQYF TGCGCCAGCTCCAAACCGGGACAGGGGGTCGGGACCCAGTACTTC
TRBJ1-2 - TRBV3-1/TRBV3-2 - CASSSHGEAGDYTF TGTGCCAGCAGCTCACATGGGGAAGCGGGGGACTACACCTTC
TRBJ1-1 once TRBV11-2 TRBD1 CASRLDRARNTEAFF TGTGCCAGCAGACTAGACAGGGCCCGGAACACTGAAGCTTTCTTT
TRBJ1-2 - TRBV28 - CASSFRGAYGYTF TGTGCCAGCAGTTTCCGGGGGGCCTATGGCTACACCTTC
TRBJ2-7 - TRBV6-2/TRBV6-3 TRBD1 CASSHPLGQGIPYEQYF TGTGCCAGCAGTCACCCTTTGGGACAGGGAATTCCCTACGAGCAGTACTTC
TRBJ1-1 - TRBV9 - CASSPREMNTEAFF TGTGCCAGCAGCCCTAGGGAGATGAACACTGAAGCTTTCTTT
TRBJ2-5 - TRBV11-2 - CASSLGTPRGTQYF TGTGCCAGCAGCTTAGGGACCCCTCGGGGGACCCAGTACTTC